This T cell receptor (beta chain) was found in a study of CXCR3-negative and CXCR3-positive naive CD8 T cells. The CDR3 runs to 15 residues. The germline V gene has CDR1 SGHRS and CDR2 YFSETQ. With UMI labels, 5' RACE was used to prepare the TRB cDNA libraries. TCRdb re-called the 5' RACE reads and shows each CDR3 protein once, DNA omitted. The clone table shows 90,000 to 100,000 distinct CDR3 sequences, with the ten largest holding 1.7%. The sequenced sample was naive CXCR3- CD8+ T cells from blood. The sample's subset: CD45RO-CCR7+CD27+CD95- naive CD8+ T cells lacking CXCR3 (TNR3-). This clonotype originated in a human donor in good health. Some clones in this sample may be carry-over from other donors' samples. The chain combines TRBV5-1 with TRBJ2-1. The chain's CDR3 is CASRETGGPHNEQFF. The variable domain in full, with the rest retrieved from reference TRBV5-1 and TRBJ2-1, is KAGVTQTPRYLIKTRGQQVTLSCSPISGHRSVSWYQQTPGQGLQFLFEYFSETQRNKGNFPGRFSGRQFSNSRSEMNVSTLELGDSALYLCASRETGGPHNEQFFGPGTRLTVL.